The TCR beta chain described here comes from a study of blood T cell repertoires in COVID-19. Study overall: There were acute and convalescent COVID-19 samples, and they came from the United States, Italy and Spain. Nucleic acid was either cDNA or gDNA, and it came from T cells, B-cell-depleted T cells, or PBMCs.

In this sample, this clone turned up a few times. Seattle patients were enrolled during active infection and followed longitudinally. The V and J ends lost 7 bases and 12 bases, in that order; junction bases with no gene match: 5. Per the germline V gene, CDR1 is MNHEY and CDR2 is SVGAGI. The CDR3 has 11 amino acids. Sequencing was performed with immunoSEQ multiplex PCR; in TCRdb, only in-frame clones are kept and a portion is missing. The table has around 270,000 clones, roughly 88% seen once. The sequenced material came from peripheral blood. The sequence derives from a human donor with COVID-19, enrolled during active disease. The donor label of this sample is uncertain. This chain uses TRBV6-5 with TRBJ2-1; TRBD1 matches 8 bases. The CDR3: CASKIQGVQFF. Written as DNA, the CDR3 is TGTGCCAGCAAGATACAGGGGGTGCAGTTCTTC.